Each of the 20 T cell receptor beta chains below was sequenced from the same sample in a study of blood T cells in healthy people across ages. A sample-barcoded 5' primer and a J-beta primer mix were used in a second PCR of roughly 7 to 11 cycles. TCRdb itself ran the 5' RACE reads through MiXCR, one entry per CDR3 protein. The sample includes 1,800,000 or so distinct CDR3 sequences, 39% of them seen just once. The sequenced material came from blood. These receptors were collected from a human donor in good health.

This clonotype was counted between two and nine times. The CDR3 DNA sequence: TGCAGCGTTGAGGCTGTGGCAGGGGGCCACTACGAGCAGTACTTC. Amino acid sequence: CSVEAVAGGHYEQYF. The chain combines TRBV29-1 with TRBJ2-7, with 8 bases aligning to TRBD1. V was pared by 3 bases and J by 3 bases, with 10 bases of the junction left unmatched. Germline CDR1 is SQVTM and CDR2 is ANQGSEA. The CDR3 sequence is 15 residues long.

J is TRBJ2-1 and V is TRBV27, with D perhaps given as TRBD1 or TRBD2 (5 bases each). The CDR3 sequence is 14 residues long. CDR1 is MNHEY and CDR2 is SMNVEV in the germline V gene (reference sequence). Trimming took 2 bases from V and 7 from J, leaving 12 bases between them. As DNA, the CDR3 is TGTGCCAGCAGTTTAAGGGACCCTCGTAATGAGCAGTTCTTC. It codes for CASSLRDPRNEQFF.

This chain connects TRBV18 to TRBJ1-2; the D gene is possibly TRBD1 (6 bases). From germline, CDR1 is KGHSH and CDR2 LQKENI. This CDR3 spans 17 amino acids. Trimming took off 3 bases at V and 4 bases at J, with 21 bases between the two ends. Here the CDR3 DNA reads TGTGCCAGCTCACCCTCTGAACGATCTGGACAGTCCTATGGCTACACCTTC. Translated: CASSPSERSGQSYGYTF.

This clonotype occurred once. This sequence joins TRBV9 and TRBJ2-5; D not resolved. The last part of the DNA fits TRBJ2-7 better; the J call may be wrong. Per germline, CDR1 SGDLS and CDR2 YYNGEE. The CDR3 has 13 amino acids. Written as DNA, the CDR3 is TGTGCCAGCAGCGTTGAACCATCTCACGAGCAGTACTTC. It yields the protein CASSVEPSHEQYF.

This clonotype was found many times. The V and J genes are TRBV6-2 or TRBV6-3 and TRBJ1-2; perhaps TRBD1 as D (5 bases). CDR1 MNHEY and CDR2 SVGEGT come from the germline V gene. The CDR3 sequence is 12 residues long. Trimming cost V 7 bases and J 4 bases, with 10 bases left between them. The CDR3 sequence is CASTYDSYGYTF. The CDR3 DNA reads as TGTGCCAGCACCTACGACAGCTATGGCTACACCTTC.

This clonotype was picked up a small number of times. CDR3 region: CASRDRAMNTEAFF. CDR3 in DNA: TGTGCCAGCAGAGACAGGGCCATGAACACTGAAGCTTTCTTT. The chain recombines TRBV2 with TRBJ1-1; 7 bases are a match to TRBD1. From germline, CDR1 is SNHLY and CDR2 FYNNEI. V shed 6 bases, J shed 0 bases, and the junction held 4 bases outside the gene matches. The CDR3 loop spans 14 amino acids.

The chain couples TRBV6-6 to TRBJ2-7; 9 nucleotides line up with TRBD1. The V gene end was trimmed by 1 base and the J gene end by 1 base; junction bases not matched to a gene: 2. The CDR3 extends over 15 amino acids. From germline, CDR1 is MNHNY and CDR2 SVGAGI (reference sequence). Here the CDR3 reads CASSYYGTGSYEQYF. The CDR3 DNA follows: TGTGCCAGCAGTTACTATGGGACAGGGTCCTACGAGCAGTACTTC.

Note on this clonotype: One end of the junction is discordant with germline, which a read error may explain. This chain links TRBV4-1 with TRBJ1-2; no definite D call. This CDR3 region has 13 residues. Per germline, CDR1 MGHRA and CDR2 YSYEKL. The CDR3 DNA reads TGCTCCAGCAGCCAACAACTGAGGTATGGCTACACCTTC. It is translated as CSSSQQLRYGYTF.

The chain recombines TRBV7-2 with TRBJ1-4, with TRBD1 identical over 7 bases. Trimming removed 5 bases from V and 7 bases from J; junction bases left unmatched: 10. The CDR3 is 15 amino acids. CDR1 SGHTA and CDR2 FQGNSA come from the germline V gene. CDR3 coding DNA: TGTGCCAGCAGCCCTCGACAGGGAGTGGGTGAAAAACTGTTTTTT. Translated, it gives CASSPRQGVGEKLFF.

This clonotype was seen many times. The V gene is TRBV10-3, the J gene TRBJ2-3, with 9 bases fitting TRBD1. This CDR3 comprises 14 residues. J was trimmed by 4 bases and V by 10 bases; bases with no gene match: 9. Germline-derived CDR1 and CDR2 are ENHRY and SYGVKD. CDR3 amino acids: CATRTGGDADTQYF. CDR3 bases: TGTGCCACCCGTACAGGGGGCGACGCAGATACGCAGTATTTT.

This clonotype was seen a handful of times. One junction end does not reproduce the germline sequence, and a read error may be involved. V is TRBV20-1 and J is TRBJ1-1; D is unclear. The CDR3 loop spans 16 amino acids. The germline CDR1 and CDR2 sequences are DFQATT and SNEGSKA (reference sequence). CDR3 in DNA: TGTAGTGCTAGAGATATGAGATCGGGAATGAACACTGAAGCTTTCTTT. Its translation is CSARDMRSGMNTEAFF.

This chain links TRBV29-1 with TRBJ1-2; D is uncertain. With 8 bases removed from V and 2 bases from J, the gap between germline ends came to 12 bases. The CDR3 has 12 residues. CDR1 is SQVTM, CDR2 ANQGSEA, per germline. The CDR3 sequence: CSTGPVNYGYTF. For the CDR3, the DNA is TGCAGCACCGGCCCAGTAAACTATGGCTACACCTTC.

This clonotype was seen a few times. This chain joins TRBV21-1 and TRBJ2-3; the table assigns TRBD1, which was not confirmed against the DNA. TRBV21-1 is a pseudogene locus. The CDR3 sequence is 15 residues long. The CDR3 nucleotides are TGTGCCAGCAGCAAATCCACACAGGGTACAGATACGCAGTATTTT. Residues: CASSKSTQGTDTQYF.

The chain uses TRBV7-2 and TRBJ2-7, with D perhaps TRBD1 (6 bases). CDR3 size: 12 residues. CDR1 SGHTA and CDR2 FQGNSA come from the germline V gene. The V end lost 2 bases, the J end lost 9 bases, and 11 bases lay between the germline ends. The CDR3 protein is CASSLTGTAQYF. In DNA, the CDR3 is TGTGCCAGCAGCTTAACAGGGACGGCGCAGTACTTC.

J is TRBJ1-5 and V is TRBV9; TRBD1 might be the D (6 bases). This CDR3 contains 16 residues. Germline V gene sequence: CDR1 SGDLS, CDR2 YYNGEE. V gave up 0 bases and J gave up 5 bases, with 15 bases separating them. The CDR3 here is CASSVGDIPWDQPQHF. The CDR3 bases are TGTGCCAGCAGCGTAGGGGACATCCCTTGGGATCAGCCCCAGCATTTT. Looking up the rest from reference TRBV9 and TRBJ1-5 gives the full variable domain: DSGVTQTPKHLITATGQRVTLRCSPRSGDLSVYWYQQSLDQGLQFLIQYYNGEERAKGNILERFSAQQFPDLHSELNLSSLELGDSALYFCASSVGDIPWDQPQHFGDGTRLSIL.

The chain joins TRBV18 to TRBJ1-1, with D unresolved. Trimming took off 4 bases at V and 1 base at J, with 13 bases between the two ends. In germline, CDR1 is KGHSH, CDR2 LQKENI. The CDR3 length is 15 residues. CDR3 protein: CASSLSGISNTEAFF. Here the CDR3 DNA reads TGTGCCAGCTCACTTTCGGGTATTTCGAACACTGAAGCTTTCTTT.

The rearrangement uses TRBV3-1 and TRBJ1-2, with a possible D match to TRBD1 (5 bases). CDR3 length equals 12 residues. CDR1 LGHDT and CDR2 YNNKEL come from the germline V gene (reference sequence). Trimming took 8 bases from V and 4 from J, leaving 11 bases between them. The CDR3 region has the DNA TGTGCCAGCGGAACAGACAGCTATGGCTACACCTTC. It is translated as CASGTDSYGYTF. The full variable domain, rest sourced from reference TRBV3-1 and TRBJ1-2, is DTAVSQTPKYLVTQMGNDKSIKCEQNLGHDTMYWYKQDSKKFLKIMFSYNNKELIINETVPNRFSPKSPDKAHLNLHINSLELGDSAVYFCASGTDSYGYTFGSGTRLTVV.

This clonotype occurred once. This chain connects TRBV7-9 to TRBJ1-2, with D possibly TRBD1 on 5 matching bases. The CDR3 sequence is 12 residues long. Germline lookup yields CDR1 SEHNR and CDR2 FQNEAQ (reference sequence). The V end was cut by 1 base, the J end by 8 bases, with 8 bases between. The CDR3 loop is CASSLGGQGYTF. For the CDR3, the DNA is TGTGCCAGCAGCTTAGGTGGACAAGGCTACACCTTC.

The CDR3 sequence is CSARGPLNNYGYTF. The CDR3 bases are TGCAGTGCTCGGGGGCCGTTGAATAACTATGGCTACACCTTC. The chain is built from TRBV20-1 and TRBJ1-2; a weak D match, TRBD1 (6 bases). V lost 5 bases and J lost 1, with 14 bases in between. The germline CDR1 and CDR2 sequences are DFQATT and SNEGSKA (reference sequence). The CDR3 runs 14 residues.

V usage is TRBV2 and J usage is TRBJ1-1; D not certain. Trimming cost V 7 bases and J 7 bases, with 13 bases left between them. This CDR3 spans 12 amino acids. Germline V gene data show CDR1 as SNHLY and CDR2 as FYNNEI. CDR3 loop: CASIGFGDEAFF. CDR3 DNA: TGTGCCAGCATTGGGTTTGGGGATGAAGCTTTCTTT.